This TCR beta chain was identified during a study of tumour-infiltrating T cells in Burkitt lymphoma. The CDR3 is 14 residues long. Losses at the gene ends were 6 bases for V and 5 bases for J; bases not matched to a gene: 6. The V gene's germline CDR1 is MDHEN and CDR2 SYDVKM. The assay was immunoSEQ multiplex PCR, and TCRdb's table has in-frame clones only and misses some. Of some 5,000 clones listed, about 25% are singletons. The source is a human donor with diffuse large B-cell lymphoma. The chain employs TRBV28 and TRBJ2-7; 11 bases align to TRBD2. Sequenced input: tumor tissue. CDR3 protein: CASRVAGGPHEQYF. CDR3 nucleotide sequence: TGTGCCAGCAGGGTAGCGGGAGGGCCCCACGAGCAGTACTTC.